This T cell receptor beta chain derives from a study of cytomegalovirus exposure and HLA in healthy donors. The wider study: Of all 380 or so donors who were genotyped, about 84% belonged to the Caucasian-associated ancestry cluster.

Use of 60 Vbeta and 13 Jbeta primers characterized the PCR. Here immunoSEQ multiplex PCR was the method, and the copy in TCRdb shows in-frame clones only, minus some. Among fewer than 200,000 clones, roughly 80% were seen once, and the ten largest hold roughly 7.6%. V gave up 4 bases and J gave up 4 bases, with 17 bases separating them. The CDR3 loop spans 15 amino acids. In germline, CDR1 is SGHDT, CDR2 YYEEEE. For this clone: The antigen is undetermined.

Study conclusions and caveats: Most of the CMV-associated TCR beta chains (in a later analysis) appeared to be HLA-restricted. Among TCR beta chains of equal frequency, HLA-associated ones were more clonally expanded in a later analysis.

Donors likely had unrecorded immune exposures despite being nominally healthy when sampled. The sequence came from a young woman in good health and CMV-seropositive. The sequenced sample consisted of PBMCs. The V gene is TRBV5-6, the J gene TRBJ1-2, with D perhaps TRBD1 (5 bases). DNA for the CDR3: TGTGCCAGCAGCCGGGGGGGAACCCTAGGCTATGGCTACACCTTC. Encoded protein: CASSRGGTLGYGYTF.